This T cell receptor (beta chain) was recovered during a study of beta chain features in type 1 diabetes. Study-wide results and caveats: Cells carrying high TCR expression could end up over-represented when cDNA is sequenced. Among patients with Type 1 diabetes, TCRB CDR3s were moderately but significantly shorter in every one of the four CD4+ subsets.

Sorting of CD4+ naive, central memory, regulatory and stem cell-like memory cells was performed via CD45RO/CCR7/CD25/CD127/CD95/CD27. The whole isolated RNA underwent reverse transcription, so sequencing captured expressed TCRB transcripts. Roughly 3.57 million reads on average were seen across naive, central memory and regulatory T cell samples. Assay used: immunoSEQ multiplex PCR; TCRdb lists only in-frame clones, some missing. The sample contains 240,000 or so clones, over 20% of which appear only once. A word on this clone: Its antigen is not identified.

CDR3 size: 14 residues. Germline V gene sequence: CDR1 SGHTA, CDR2 FQGNSA. Germline trimming cut 5 bases from V and 6 bases from J; bases unmatched to any gene: 10. Input material: naive CD4+ T cells from blood. This TCR was recovered from a woman aged 40 to 50 with type 1 diabetes. This sequence joins TRBV7-2 and TRBJ2-7; the match to TRBD1 covers 7 bases. The CDR3 coding sequence is TGTGCCAGCAGCCCCCGGACAGGAGGTATCGAGCAGTACTTC. It specifies CASSPRTGGIEQYF.